This T cell receptor (beta chain) was identified in a study of T-cell reconstitution after alpha-beta-depleted transplantation in children. Preparing the TCRbeta library involved the use of unique molecular identifiers. TCRdb redid the calling of the PCR reads with MiXCR, one entry per CDR3 protein. The sample carries some 81,000 distinct CDR3 sequences, about 14% recorded once. The starting material was PBMCs, mostly from graft donor cells, obtained 180 days after TCRalphabeta/CD19-depleted stem cell transplant. This receptor was obtained from a male patient aged 2 to 9 who had a stem cell transplant for acute lymphoblastic leukemia, so the T cells may come from the graft donor.

This CDR3 reads CASSIQGPKSDTQYF. The CDR3 DNA is TGTGCCAGCAGCATCCAGGGGCCGAAGTCAGATACGCAGTATTTT. The V and J genes are TRBV5-6 and TRBJ2-3; TRBD1 might be the D (6 bases). The CDR3 has 15 residues. The germline gives CDR1 SGHDT, CDR2 YYEEEE. V lost 4 bases, J lost 4 bases, and 16 bases lay in between.